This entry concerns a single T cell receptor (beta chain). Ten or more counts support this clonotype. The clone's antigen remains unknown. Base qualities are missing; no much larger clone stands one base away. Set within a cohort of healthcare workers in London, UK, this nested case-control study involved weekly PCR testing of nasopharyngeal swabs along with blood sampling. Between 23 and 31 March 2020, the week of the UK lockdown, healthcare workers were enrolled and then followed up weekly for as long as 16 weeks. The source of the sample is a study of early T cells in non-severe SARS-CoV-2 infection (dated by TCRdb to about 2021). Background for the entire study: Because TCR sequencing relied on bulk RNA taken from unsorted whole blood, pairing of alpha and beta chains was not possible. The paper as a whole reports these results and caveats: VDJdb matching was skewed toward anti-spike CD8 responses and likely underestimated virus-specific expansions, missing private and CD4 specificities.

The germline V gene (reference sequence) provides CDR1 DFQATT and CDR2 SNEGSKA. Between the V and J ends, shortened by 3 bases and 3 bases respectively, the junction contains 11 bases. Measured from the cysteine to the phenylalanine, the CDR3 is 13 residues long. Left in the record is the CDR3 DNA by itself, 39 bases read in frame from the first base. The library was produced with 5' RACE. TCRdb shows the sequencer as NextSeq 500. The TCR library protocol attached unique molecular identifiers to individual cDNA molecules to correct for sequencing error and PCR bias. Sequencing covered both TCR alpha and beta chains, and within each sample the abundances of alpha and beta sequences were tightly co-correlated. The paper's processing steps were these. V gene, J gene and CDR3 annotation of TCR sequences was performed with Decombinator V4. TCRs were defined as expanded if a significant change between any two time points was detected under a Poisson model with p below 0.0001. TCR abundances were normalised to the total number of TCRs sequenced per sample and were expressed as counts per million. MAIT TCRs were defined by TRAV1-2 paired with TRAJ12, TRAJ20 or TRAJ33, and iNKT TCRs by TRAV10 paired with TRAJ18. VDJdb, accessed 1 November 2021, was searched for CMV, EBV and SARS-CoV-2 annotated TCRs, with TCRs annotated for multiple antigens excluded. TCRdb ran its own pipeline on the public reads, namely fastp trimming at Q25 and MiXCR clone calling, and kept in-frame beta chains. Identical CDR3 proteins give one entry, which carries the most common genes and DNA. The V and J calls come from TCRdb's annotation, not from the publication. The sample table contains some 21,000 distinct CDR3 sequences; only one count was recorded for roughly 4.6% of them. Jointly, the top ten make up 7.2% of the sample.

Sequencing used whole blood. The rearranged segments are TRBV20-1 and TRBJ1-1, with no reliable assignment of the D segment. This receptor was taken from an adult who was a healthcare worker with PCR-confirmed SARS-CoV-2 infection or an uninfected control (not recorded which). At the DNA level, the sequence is TGCAGTGCTAGTCCCCAAGCGTACACTGAAGCTTTCTTT. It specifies CSASPQAYTEAFF.